This entry concerns a single T cell receptor beta chain. Its antigen remains unidentified. The source of the sample is a study of CD8 T cells in Susac syndrome. Study observations and caveats: As the study acknowledged, the number of individuals in its TCR sequencing and HLA analysis was relatively small.

RNA in amounts of about 0.45 to 1 ug was reverse transcribed with random hexamers. A multiplex approach, immunoSEQ multiplex PCR, amplified TCR beta CDR3 across 54 Vbeta and 13 Jbeta. TCRdb independently ran MiXCR on the immunoSEQ multiplex PCR reads; one entry per CDR3 protein. The sample gives roughly 200,000 distinct CDR3 sequences, 85% to 95% of which show up once; approximately 0.094% is in the top ten. The study sequenced TCR beta in blood CD8+ and CD4+ T cells. The CDR3 contains 16 residues. CDR1 and CDR2 from the germline V gene are MNHEY and SVGAGI. The germline V and J ends were trimmed by 2 bases and 1 base, with 14 bases remaining between them.

The sequenced sample was CD4+ T cells from PBMCs. V is TRBV6-5 and J is TRBJ1-1, with a possible D match to TRBD1 (5 bases). This TCR derives from a human donor in good health. This CDR3 reads CASSYLMGRRNTEAFF. As DNA, the CDR3 is TGTGCCAGCAGTTACCTAATGGGACGGCGGAACACTGAAGCTTTCTTT.